One T cell receptor (beta chain) is described in this entry. The data stem from a study of blood T cell repertoires in COVID-19. Original processing methods: Estimation of nucleated cell counts relied on the amplification of reference gene primers. Profiling relied on immunoSEQ multiplex PCR, and the TCRdb table lists in-frame clones only, not all of them. Clone size and V and J calls were adopted from that table, with D and trimming inferred from the DNA. The table shows approximately 210,000 clones, with roughly four fifths occurring only once. Trimming removed 6 bases at V and 5 bases at J, with 11 bases between. This CDR3 region has 13 residues. The germline gives CDR1 LNHDA, CDR2 SQIVND (reference sequence).

Material: peripheral blood. The rearrangement uses TRBV19 and TRBJ1-5; no firm D call. The clonotype comes from a woman between 45 and 65 years old with active or convalescent COVID-19. The CDR3 DNA reads TGTGCCAGTAGCAACACCGGAGATCAGCCCCAGCATTTT. Amino acid sequence: CASSNTGDQPQHF.